This TCR beta chain comes out of a study of T cell repertoires in cytomegalovirus infection. Overall study context: Public TCR beta signatures provided an indication of both CMV infection and a matching HLA type.

TCRdb independently ran MiXCR on the reads; one entry per CDR3 protein. Here the sample spans some 300,000 distinct CDR3 sequences, under 20% being singletons. V was cut by 3 bases and J by 2 bases, with 10 bases left in between. The CDR3 covers 13 residues. CDR1 DFQATT and CDR2 SNEGSKA come from the germline V gene (reference sequence). The chain couples TRBV20-1 to TRBJ2-5; D is uncertain. This clonotype was obtained from a human donor in good health (CMV status not recorded). Some clones in this sample may be carry-over from other donors' samples. Sequencing input: PBMCs. CDR3 coding DNA: TGCAGTGCTAGCGGCCGAGAGCAAGAGACCCAGTACTTC. It encodes CSASGREQETQYF.